The 8 T cell receptor beta chains below were found in one sample sequenced in a study of tissue T cells after allogeneic stem cell transplantation. Only in-frame clones appear in the TCRdb table, and some are missing; sequencing was by immunoSEQ multiplex PCR. Found here are around 1,800 clones, 59% of them singletons; the top ten hold approximately 11%. Time point denoted: mouse harvest day 7 after allogeneic transplant. Each mouse received 10^7 T-cell-depleted marrow cells plus 10^6 splenic CD5+ T cells by tail vein. Sequencing used liver tissue. The receptors come from a female BALB/c mouse given C57BL/6 T cells with graft-versus-host disease after an allogeneic hematopoietic cell transplant.

Notes on this clone: The germline and genes are mouse ones. Coverage ceases 1 residue before the CDR3 finishes, and the germline J gene fills in the end. The J gene is TRBJ2-3, the V gene TRBV3; D might be TRBD1 (6 bases). This CDR3 comprises 13 residues. Germline CDR1 is SNHLY and CDR2 is FYNGKV (reference sequence). The V end was cut by 5 bases, the J end by 4 bases, with 10 bases between. CDR3: CASSLQGTETLYF. Partial CDR3 DNA: TGTGCCAGCAGCCTACAGGGTACAGAAACGCTGTAT.

This clone came up a few times. These gene names are mouse names. Coverage ceases 1 residue before the CDR3 finishes, and the germline J gene fills in the end. V is TRBV26 and J is TRBJ1-3; D possibly corresponds to TRBD1 (6 bases). The V end lost 3 bases, the J end lost 2 bases, and 8 bases lay between the germline ends. In germline, CDR1 is KGHPV, CDR2 FQNQEV (reference sequence). CDR3 length equals 14 residues. CDR3 sequence reads: CASSLGGPGNTLYF. CDR3 bases read: TGTGCCAGCAGTCTCGGGGGGCCTGGAAATACGCTCTAT.

This clone was counted between two and nine times. Genes and germline come from the mouse. The sequenced fragment ends 1 residue before the CDR3 boundary, so the rest is inferred from the germline J gene. This rearrangement joins TRBV12-2 to TRBJ2-1, with 8 bases identical to TRBD2. Germline assignment: CDR1 SGHLS and CDR2 HYDKME. The V segment lost 0 bases and the J segment 1 base; nucleotides outside the gene matches: 1. This CDR3 is 15 amino acids long. CDR3 in amino acids: CASSLGGANYAEQFF. Incomplete CDR3 DNA: TGTGCCAGCTCTCTCGGGGGGGCGAACTATGCTGAGCAGTTC. Complete variable domain (other parts from reference TRBV12-2 and TRBJ2-1): NSGVVQSPRYIIKGKGERSILKCIPISGHLSVAWYQQTQGQELKFFIQHYDKMERDKGNLPSRFSVQQFDDYHSEMNMSALELEDSAVYFCASSLGGANYAEQFFGPGTRLTVL.

As for this clone: The genes are named according to mouse. The read halts 1 residue ahead of the CDR3 end, with the missing end drawn from the germline J gene. The V call is TRBV12-2, the J call TRBJ2-3; 9 bases line up with TRBD1. Losses at the gene ends were 2 bases for V and 1 base for J; bases not matched to a gene: 3. The germline V gene has CDR1 SGHLS and CDR2 HYDKME. The CDR3 is made up of 15 amino acids. The CDR3 loop is CASSPTGGGAETLYF. The sequenced CDR3 bases are TGTGCCAGCTCTCCCACAGGGGGCGGTGCAGAAACGCTGTAT.

Notes on this clone: The gene symbols are mouse symbols. The CDR3 end is not reached by the read, which stops 1 residue before it; the germline J gene fills it in. The chain joins TRBV31 to TRBJ2-4, with 7 bases fitting TRBD2. V was pared by 0 bases and J by 7 bases, with 4 bases of the junction left unmatched. This CDR3 spans 13 amino acids. Per germline, CDR1 GKSSPN and CDR2 SITVG. The CDR3 here is CAWSLGGEDTLYF. CDR3 bases read: TGTGCCTGGAGTCTGGGGGGGGAGGACACCTTGTAC.

Of note for this clone: Mouse gene names apply. The read ends 1 residue shy of where the CDR3 ends; the end is completed using the germline J gene. The chain links TRBV5 to TRBJ2-7; TRBD2 matches 12 bases. The CDR3 contains 15 residues. From germline, CDR1 is LGHNA and CDR2 YNLKQL (reference sequence). Germline trimming cut 3 bases from V and 4 bases from J; bases unmatched to any gene: 4. The CDR3 loop reads CASSHDWGGPYEQYF. The covered CDR3 bases are TGTGCCAGCAGCCATGACTGGGGGGGCCCTTATGAACAGTAC.

Notes on this clone: The gene names given are mouse names. The read stops 1 residue short of the end of the CDR3; the missing end is completed from the germline J gene. The V call is TRBV26, the J call TRBJ1-4; 8 bases line up with TRBD1. This CDR3 has 15 amino acids. The V gene's germline CDR1 is KGHPV and CDR2 FQNQEV (reference sequence). J gave up 4 bases and V 4 bases, and 5 bases lay outside the gene matches. The DNA read from the CDR3 is TGTGCCAGCAGTCGACAGGGGAGGGGCAACGAAAGATTATTT. This gives the protein CASSRQGRGNERLF. The entire CDR3 is CASSRQGRGNERLFF.

Turning to this clone: Germline and genes here are mouse. The read gets to within 1 residue of the CDR3 end, and the germline J gene fills in the rest. The rearrangement uses TRBV26 and TRBJ2-7, with D possibly being TRBD1 (5 bases). The germline CDR1 and CDR2 sequences are KGHPV and FQNQEV (reference sequence). Trimming removed 5 bases from V and 5 bases from J, with 13 bases in between. The length of the CDR3 is 13 residues. The covered CDR3 bases are TGTGCCAGCAGTAAAACAGGATTGGATGAACAGTAC. This sequence encodes CASSKTGLDEQY. The whole CDR3 region reads CASSKTGLDEQYF. The whole variable domain, filled in from reference TRBV26 and TRBJ2-7, reads NSKVIQTPRYLVKGQGQKAKMRCIPEKGHPVVFWYQQNKNNEFKFLINFQNQEVLQQIDMTEKRFSAECPSNSPCSLEIQSSEAGDSALYLCASSKTGLDEQYFGPGTRLTVL.